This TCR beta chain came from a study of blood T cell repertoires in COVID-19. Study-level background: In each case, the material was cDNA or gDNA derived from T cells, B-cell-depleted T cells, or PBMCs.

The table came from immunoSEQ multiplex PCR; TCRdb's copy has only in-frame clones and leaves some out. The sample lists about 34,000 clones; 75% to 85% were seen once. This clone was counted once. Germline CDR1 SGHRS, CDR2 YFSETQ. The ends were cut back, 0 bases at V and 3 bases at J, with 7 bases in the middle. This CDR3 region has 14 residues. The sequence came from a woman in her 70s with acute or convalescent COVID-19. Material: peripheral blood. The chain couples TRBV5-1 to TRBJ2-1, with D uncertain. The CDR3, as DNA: TGCGCCAGCAGCTTGGTGGGCAGCTACAATGAGCAGTTCTTC. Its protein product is CASSLVGSYNEQFF.